One sample yielded the 28 T cell receptor beta chains listed below, sequenced in a study of blood T cell repertoires in COVID-19. Profiled with immunoSEQ multiplex PCR; TCRdb holds only in-frame clones, not every one. The table lists hundreds of thousands of clones, approximately 82% of them singletons. The sample consisted of peripheral blood. The source of these receptors is a woman aged 45 to 65 with acute or convalescent COVID-19.

This clone has just a few counts. A junction end diverges from the germline sequence, so it may reflect a read error. The V call is TRBV6-5, the J call TRBJ1-6; D is uncertain. Per the germline V gene, CDR1 is MNHEY and CDR2 is SVGAGI. The CDR3 is made up of 15 amino acids. As DNA, the CDR3 is TGTGCCAGCACCGAGGAGCCCTCCCATAATTCACCCCTCCACTTT. It is translated as CASTEEPSHNSPLHF.

This sequence joins TRBV25-1 and TRBJ2-1, with D possibly matching TRBD2 (7 bases). Germline V CDR1 and CDR2: MGHDK, SYGVNS. V lost 8 bases and J 6 bases, leaving 23 bases between the germline ends. This CDR3 region has 16 residues. The CDR3 protein is CASGPGGTSLSNEQFF. The CDR3 DNA reads as TGTGCCAGCGGACCCGGGGGGACATCGCTCAGCAATGAGCAGTTCTTC.

This chain connects TRBV19 to TRBJ2-1; D unclear. Germline lookup yields CDR1 LNHDA and CDR2 SQIVND (reference sequence). V was shortened by 4 bases and J by 6 bases, with 13 bases between the two germline ends. The length of the CDR3 is 14 residues. The CDR3 region has the DNA TGTGCCAGTAGTAAGTTCTTGGCCTCCAATGAGCAGTTCTTC. This sequence encodes CASSKFLASNEQFF.

V is TRBV6-5 and J is TRBJ2-3; D might be TRBD2 (6 bases). Germline CDR1 MNHEY, CDR2 SVGAGI. The ends were cut back, 6 bases at V and 0 bases at J, with 10 bases in the middle. This CDR3 is built from 14 residues. The CDR3 DNA reads as TGTGCCAGCAGACTAGCCGGGAGCACAGATACGCAGTATTTT. Translating it yields CASRLAGSTDTQYF.

This clone was counted a single time. This likely comes from a read error, as the CDR3 has no conserved phenylalanine or tryptophan at its end. The limits of the CDR3 on the DNA are not certain, so only TCRdb's listed CDR3 is given. The rearrangement joins TRBV30 to TRBJ1-6. Germline CDR1 and CDR2: GTSNPN and SVGIG (reference sequence). Both ends counted, the CDR3 spans 12 residues. The CDR3 spells CAWIRTALAHKG.

The chain carries TRBV5-1 and TRBJ2-1, with TRBD2 matching over 14 bases. The CDR3 contains 18 residues. V lost 4 bases and J lost 1; bases outside the gene matches: 7. The germline V gene has CDR1 SGHRS and CDR2 YFSETQ. The CDR3 region is CASSTGTSGSGSYNEQFF. The CDR3 bases are TGCGCCAGCAGCACCGGGACTAGCGGGAGTGGGTCCTACAATGAGCAGTTCTTC.

This clone was seen once. The chain couples TRBV7-2 to TRBJ2-1; 7 nucleotides agree with TRBD2. The ends lost 5 bases at V and 10 bases at J; junction bases unmatched: 20. The CDR3 is 17 residues long. Per germline, CDR1 SGHTA and CDR2 FQGNSA. CDR3 sequence reads: CASSTSPTGGTSREQFF. The DNA of the CDR3 is TGTGCCAGCAGCACTAGCCCAACGGGGGGTACTTCTCGGGAGCAGTTCTTC.

The chain joins TRBV11-1 to TRBJ2-3; a possible D gene is TRBD2 (6 bases). From germline, CDR1 is SGHAT and CDR2 FQDESV (reference sequence). The ends were cut back, 5 bases at V and 0 bases at J, with 12 bases in the middle. There are 15 residues in the CDR3. CDR3 nucleotide sequence: TGTGCCAGCAGCCCTACGGGACTTAGCACAGATACGCAGTATTTT. Its translation: CASSPTGLSTDTQYF.

As DNA, the CDR3 is TGTGCCAGCAGTTACCTGGGCAAAACCTACGAGCAGTACTTC. Residues: CASSYLGKTYEQYF. The chain is built from TRBV6-2 or TRBV6-3 and TRBJ2-7; no firm D call. This CDR3 has 14 amino acids. V lost 2 bases and J lost 2, with 10 bases in between. CDR1 is MNHEY, CDR2 SVGEGT, per germline.

The chain has TRBV6-6 and TRBJ2-3; D not resolved. V shed 6 bases and J shed 8 bases, with 15 bases lying between them. Per germline, CDR1 MNHNY and CDR2 SVGAGI (reference sequence). This CDR3 is 13 amino acids long. CDR3 protein: CASRSRLEGTQYF. The CDR3 DNA sequence: TGTGCCAGCAGATCCCGACTCGAAGGTACGCAGTATTTT.

This clone was detected only a few times. Relative to the germline gene, one junction end is altered; a read error may explain this. As DNA, the CDR3 is TGTGCTAGCAGCTTGGCTGGCTCCTACGAGCAGTACTTC. This encodes CASSLAGSYEQYF. The rearrangement uses TRBV7-7 and TRBJ2-7; no firm D call. CDR1 is SSHAT, CDR2 FNYEAQ, per germline (reference sequence). The CDR3 runs to 13 residues.

J is TRBJ2-7 and V is TRBV11-2; D is possibly TRBD1 (6 bases). The CDR3 covers 12 residues. V lost 6 bases and J lost 7, with 13 bases in between. The V gene's germline CDR1 is SGHAT and CDR2 FQNNGV. CDR3 protein: CASSLDSGEQYF. The CDR3 DNA reads TGTGCCAGCAGTTTGGACAGTGGAGAGCAGTACTTC.

The gene calls are TRBV3-1 (or the pseudogene TRBV3-2) and TRBJ1-2, with TRBD1 matching over 8 bases. Germline CDR1 is LGHDT and CDR2 is YNNKEL (reference sequence). There are 16 residues in the CDR3. V lost 0 bases to trimming and J lost 1 base; unmatched junction nucleotides: 4. This chain's CDR3 is CASSQDLTGVNYGYTF. CDR3 nucleotide sequence: TGTGCCAGCAGCCAAGATCTGACAGGGGTTAACTATGGCTACACCTTC.

This chain links TRBV19 with TRBJ2-5, with TRBD1 matching over 9 bases. V shed 5 bases and J 4 bases; nucleotides not matched to a gene: 11. Germline assignment: CDR1 LNHDA and CDR2 SQIVND (reference sequence). CDR3 length equals 16 residues. The CDR3, as DNA: TGTGCCAGTAGTTCCCCGGGACAGGGCCGGATAGAGACCCAGTACTTC. Translation: CASSSPGQGRIETQYF.

This chain joins TRBV7-9 and TRBJ2-1; D may be TRBD2 (6 bases). Germline CDR1 and CDR2: SEHNR and FQNEAQ (reference sequence). This CDR3 has 17 amino acids. Trimming removed 3 bases at V and 3 bases at J, with 18 bases between. The CDR3 nucleotides read TGTGCCAGCAGCTTGAAGACTAGAAATGCTCTCTACAATGAGCAGTTCTTC. It translates to CASSLKTRNALYNEQFF.

The chain links TRBV14 to TRBJ2-2; 8 bases align to TRBD2. The CDR3 sequence is 15 residues long. Germline lookup yields CDR1 SGHDN and CDR2 FVKESK. With 3 bases clipped from V and 7 bases from J, the junction kept 7 bases outside the gene matches. The CDR3 DNA is TGTGCCAGCAGCCAGACGGGAGGGCCATACGGGGAGCTGTTTTTT. Translation gives CASSQTGGPYGELFF.

This chain links TRBV13 with TRBJ2-1, with TRBD2 matching over 11 bases. Germline CDR1 reads PRHDT; CDR2 reads FYEKMQ (reference sequence). CDR3 length equals 15 residues. J was trimmed by 9 bases and V by 5 bases; bases with no gene match: 9. The chain's CDR3 is CASSLAGGRRGEQFF. For the CDR3, the DNA is TGTGCCAGCAGCCTAGCGGGAGGTCGTAGGGGTGAGCAGTTCTTC.

The gene calls are TRBV28 and TRBJ2-5, with D maybe TRBD2 (5 bases). CDR3 length equals 14 residues. V was clipped by 0 bases and J by 9 bases, with 14 bases between them. In germline, CDR1 is MDHEN, CDR2 SYDVKM. DNA of the CDR3: TGTGCCAGCAGTTTATGGGACTCCCCTGCGGCCCAGTACTTC. Translated: CASSLWDSPAAQYF.

V usage is TRBV5-1 and J usage is TRBJ2-7, with TRBD2 as a possible D gene (6 bases). Between the trimmed V and J ends, which lost 4 bases and 1 base, there was a span of 12 bases. The CDR3 totals 14 residues. Per the germline V gene, CDR1 is SGHRS and CDR2 is YFSETQ. The CDR3: CASSPGTYSYEQYF. The CDR3 DNA reads TGCGCCAGCAGCCCCGGGACTTATTCCTACGAGCAGTACTTC.

Here the CDR3 DNA reads TGTGCCAGCAGCTTAGGACAGGGATTTAAAGAGACCCAGTACTTC. Its translation: CASSLGQGFKETQYF. J is TRBJ2-5 and V is TRBV7-6; 7 bases align to TRBD1. CDR1 and CDR2 (germline): SGHVS, FNYEAQ. CDR3 length: 15 residues. The J segment lost 3 bases and the V segment lost 1 base, leaving 5 bases of the junction unmatched.

This chain connects TRBV13 to TRBJ2-7; 8 nucleotides line up with TRBD1. From germline, CDR1 is PRHDT and CDR2 FYEKMQ (reference sequence). Losses at the gene ends were 4 bases for V and 3 bases for J; bases not matched to a gene: 5. The CDR3 totals 14 residues. CDR3: CASSSGGGIYEQYF. The CDR3 bases are TGTGCCAGCAGCTCAGGGGGCGGGATCTACGAGCAGTACTTC.

The rearrangement uses TRBV3-1 (or the pseudogene TRBV3-2) and TRBJ1-2, with D maybe TRBD1 (5 bases). This CDR3 has 14 residues. V lost 4 bases and J lost 8, with 17 bases in between. The germline CDR1 and CDR2 sequences are LGHDT and YNNKEL (reference sequence). CDR3 DNA sequence: TGTGCCAGCAGCCCCCTGATGGGGGGTATGGGCTACACCTTC. Protein: CASSPLMGGMGYTF.

The V and J genes are TRBV7-6 and TRBJ2-5; TRBD2 agrees at 13 bases. This CDR3 is built from 21 residues. With V trimmed by 7 bases and J by 2 bases, 22 bases remained unmatched. In germline, CDR1 is SGHVS, CDR2 FNYEAQ. CDR3 nucleotide sequence: TGTGCCAGCACCCAGCTTCCAGCCGGACTAGCGGGAGTTCCGATACAAGAGACCCAGTACTTC. The encoded protein is CASTQLPAGLAGVPIQETQYF.

In the case of this clone: This specimen includes other DNA sequences encoding the same CDR3. This chain links TRBV5-1 with TRBJ2-5, with TRBD2 as a possible D gene (5 bases). This CDR3 comprises 14 residues. V was cut by 0 bases and J by 5 bases, with 11 bases left in between. Germline V gene lookup returns CDR1 SGHRS and CDR2 YFSETQ. This CDR3 is CASSLGSGGETQYF. DNA of the CDR3: TGCGCCAGCAGCTTGGGAAGCGGCGGGGAGACCCAGTACTTC. Drawing the rest from reference TRBV5-1 and TRBJ2-5, the complete variable domain is KAGVTQTPRYLIKTRGQQVTLSCSPISGHRSVSWYQQTPGQGLQFLFEYFSETQRNKGNFPGRFSGRQFSNSRSEMNVSTLELGDSALYLCASSLGSGGETQYFGPGTRLLVL.

This clone was seen once. The genes are TRBV28 and TRBJ1-1; tentative D call: TRBD1 (6 bases). Germline V gene lookup returns CDR1 MDHEN and CDR2 SYDVKM. V was clipped by 4 bases and J by 0 bases, with 9 bases between them. The CDR3 sequence is 14 residues long. CDR3: CASSWGTMNTEAFF. DNA of the CDR3: TGTGCCAGCAGTTGGGGGACAATGAACACTGAAGCTTTCTTT. Combining the CDR3 with reference TRBV28 and TRBJ1-1 gives the whole variable domain DVKVTQSSRYLVKRTGEKVFLECVQDMDHENMFWYRQDPGLGLRLIYFSYDVKMKEKGDIPEGYSVSREKKERFSLILESASTNQTSMYLCASSWGTMNTEAFFGQGTRLTVV.

This rearrangement joins TRBV5-1 to TRBJ2-5; 10 bases are a match to TRBD2. The trim removed 6 bases at V and 4 bases at J, leaving 6 bases unmatched. Germline values: CDR1 SGHRS, CDR2 YFSETQ. The CDR3 covers 14 residues. The CDR3 loop is CASTTSGTGETQYF. For the CDR3, the DNA is TGCGCCAGCACCACTAGCGGGACTGGAGAGACCCAGTACTTC.

The chain employs TRBV3-1 (or the pseudogene TRBV3-2) and TRBJ2-5, with 11 nucleotides matching TRBD2. J gave up 8 bases and V 4 bases, and 9 bases lay outside the gene matches. The CDR3 consists of 15 residues. Germline CDR1 reads LGHDT; CDR2 reads YNNKEL (reference sequence). DNA for the CDR3: TGTGCCAGCAGCCGAGTAGCGGGGGGGCCCCACACCCAGTACTTC. Protein: CASSRVAGGPHTQYF.

The chain recombines TRBV10-3 with TRBJ2-7; 12 bases are shared with TRBD2. The CDR3 is made up of 16 amino acids. J gave up 4 bases and V 3 bases, and 7 bases lay outside the gene matches. Germline-derived CDR1 and CDR2 are ENHRY and SYGVKD. Here the CDR3 reads CAISEGLAGGSYEQYF. CDR3 nucleotide sequence: TGTGCCATCAGTGAAGGTCTAGCGGGAGGGTCGTACGAGCAGTACTTC.